Below are 2 T cell receptor beta chains sequenced from a single sample in a study of cytomegalovirus exposure and HLA in healthy donors. PCR was performed using 60 Vbeta and 13 Jbeta primers. Method: immunoSEQ multiplex PCR; TCRdb's copy keeps in-frame clones and lacks some. The table records roughly 140,000 clones, 64% of them present only once. Sequencing input: PBMCs. The receptors derive from a woman aged 25 to 45 in good health and CMV-seropositive.

This clone has only a few counts. The J gene is TRBJ1-1, the V gene TRBV11-2; D is possibly TRBD1 (6 bases). Per germline, CDR1 SGHAT and CDR2 FQNNGV. The CDR3 is made up of 12 amino acids. The germline V and J ends were trimmed by 2 bases and 5 bases, with 6 bases remaining between them. CDR3 DNA sequence: TGTGCCAGCAGCTTACAGGGGACTGAAGCTTTCTTT. This translates into CASSLQGTEAFF.

The chain links TRBV7-9 to TRBJ1-1; unclear D gene. The CDR3 spans 10 residues. Germline V CDR1 and CDR2: SEHNR, FQNEAQ (reference sequence). The V gene lost 4 bases and the J gene lost 8 bases, with 5 bases spanning the gap. The CDR3, as DNA: TGTGCCAGCAGCTCGACAGAAGCTTTCTTT. This encodes CASSSTEAFF.